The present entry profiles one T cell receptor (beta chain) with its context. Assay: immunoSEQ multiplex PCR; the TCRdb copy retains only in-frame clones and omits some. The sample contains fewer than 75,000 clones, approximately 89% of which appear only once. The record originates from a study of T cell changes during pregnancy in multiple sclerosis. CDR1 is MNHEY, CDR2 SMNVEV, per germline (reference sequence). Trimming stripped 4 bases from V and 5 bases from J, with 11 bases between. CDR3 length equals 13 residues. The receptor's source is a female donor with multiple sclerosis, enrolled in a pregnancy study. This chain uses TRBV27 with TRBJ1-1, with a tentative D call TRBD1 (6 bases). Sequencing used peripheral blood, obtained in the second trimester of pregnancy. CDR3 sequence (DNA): TGTGCCAGCAGTTCGTTCACAGGGACTGAAGCTTTCTTT. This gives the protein CASSSFTGTEAFF.